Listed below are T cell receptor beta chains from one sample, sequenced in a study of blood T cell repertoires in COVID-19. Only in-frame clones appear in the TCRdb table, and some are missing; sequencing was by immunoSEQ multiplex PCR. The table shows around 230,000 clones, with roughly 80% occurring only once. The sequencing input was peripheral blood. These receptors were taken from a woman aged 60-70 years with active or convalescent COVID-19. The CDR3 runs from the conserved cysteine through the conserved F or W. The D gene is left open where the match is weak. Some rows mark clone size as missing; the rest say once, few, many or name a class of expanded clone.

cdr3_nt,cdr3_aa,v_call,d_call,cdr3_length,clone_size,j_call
TGTGCCAGCAGCTTAGCGTGGGGGAGGCGTAACACTGAAGCTTTCTTT,CASSLAWGRRNTEAFF,TRBV7-9,-,16,-,TRBJ1-1
TGCAGCGACGGGGAGACAGGGGCATTTAACTATGGCTACACCTTC,CSDGETGAFNYGYTF,TRBV29-1,TRBD1,15,-,TRBJ1-2
TGTGCCAGCAGCTTGCCCAGTGGTGAGCAGTTCTTC,CASSLPSGEQFF,TRBV11-3,-,12,-,TRBJ2-1
TGTGCCAGCAGGCCTCAACGGACAGGGAACACTGAAGCTTTCTTT,CASRPQRTGNTEAFF,TRBV7-2,TRBD1,15,-,TRBJ1-1
TGTGCCAGCAGTCTCCAGATTAATCAGCCCCAGCATTTT,CASSLQINQPQHF,TRBV27,-,13,-,TRBJ1-5
TGTGCCTGGAGTGTAAAGGGGGCACTTGGGTATGGCTACACCTTC,CAWSVKGALGYGYTF,TRBV30,TRBD1,15,-,TRBJ1-2
TGTGCCAGTAGTATCCGTGGAGGGGGGGGCCCCACAGATACGCAGTATTTT,CASSIRGGGGPTDTQYF,TRBV19,-,17,-,TRBJ2-3
TGTGCCAGCAGCCCCACACCAGGGGTCTATGGCTACACCTTC,CASSPTPGVYGYTF,TRBV11-2,-,14,-,TRBJ1-2
TGTGCCAGCAGTGAAGGGACAGGGAGGGGCTACACCTTC,CASSEGTGRGYTF,TRBV6-1,TRBD1,13,few,TRBJ1-2
TGTGCCAGCAGCCAGGGTACAGGGGTTGGCTACACCTTC,CASSQGTGVGYTF,TRBV3-1/TRBV3-2,TRBD1,13,once,TRBJ1-2
TGTGCCACCAGCGCGGGACAGACCAACGAGCAGTACTTC,CATSAGQTNEQYF,TRBV15,-,13,-,TRBJ2-7
TGTGCCTGGAGTGTCAAAGTGGGCGGCTACACCTTC,CAWSVKVGGYTF,TRBV30,-,12,-,TRBJ1-2
TGTGCCAGCAGTTTCAGGGGCTACACTGAAGCTTTCTTT,CASSFRGYTEAFF,TRBV12-3/TRBV12-4,-,13,-,TRBJ1-1
TGTGCCAGCAGTTTTCAGAGGAACTATGGCTACACCTTC,CASSFQRNYGYTF,TRBV6-6,-,13,-,TRBJ1-2
TGTGCCAGCAGCTTAGCGGGGGCCTCCTACAATGAGCAGTTCTTC,CASSLAGASYNEQFF,TRBV7-8,-,15,-,TRBJ2-1
TGTGCCAGTAGTATGGGGGCCGGGTACAATGAGCAGTTCTTC,CASSMGAGYNEQFF,TRBV19,-,14,-,TRBJ2-1
TGTGCCAGCTCACCACTTTTACTCAGGGAAGAGACCCAGTACTTC,CASSPLLLREETQYF,TRBV18,-,15,-,TRBJ2-5
TGTGCCAGTAGTATGCCTCGGGCAGGGGGCTTTGAAAAACTGTTTTTT,CASSMPRAGGFEKLFF,TRBV19,TRBD1,16,-,TRBJ1-4
TGCGCCAGCAGCCAAGGACTGTCCTCCTACGAGCAGTACTTC,CASSQGLSSYEQYF,TRBV4-3,-,14,-,TRBJ2-7
TGTGCCAGCAGTGGACAGGGGGGAAAAAATTCACCCCTCCACTTT,CASSGQGGKNSPLHF,TRBV2,TRBD1,15,-,TRBJ1-6
TGTGCCAGCAGCCCACGCACAGGGATCGTTCTGAATTCACCCCTCCACTTT,CASSPRTGIVLNSPLHF,TRBV7-2,-,17,-,TRBJ1-6
TGTGCCAGCAGCGGATTACAGTACAATGAGCAGTTCTTC,CASSGLQYNEQFF,TRBV5-4,-,13,once,TRBJ2-1
TGTGCCAGCAGTGAAAGCGGCTGGGACTCTGGAAACACCATATATTTT,CASSESGWDSGNTIYF,TRBV6-1,-,16,-,TRBJ1-3
TGTGCCAGCAGTCCCGCCGGACATGGTTCCCCACCCCTCCACTTT,CASSPAGHGSPPLHF,TRBV28,-,15,-,TRBJ1-6
TGCGCCAGCAGCCAGCGAGAGGATGCGGGCGGCTATGGCTACACCTTC,CASSQREDAGGYGYTF,TRBV4-1,-,16,-,TRBJ1-2
TGTGCCAGTGGCGGGGGGCTCTCCTACAATGAGCAGTTCTTC,CASGGGLSYNEQFF,TRBV19,TRBD2,14,once,TRBJ2-1
TGTGCCAGCAGCCCGGGACAGCCTGGAAACACCATATATTTT,CASSPGQPGNTIYF,TRBV7-2,TRBD1,14,-,TRBJ1-3
TGCGCCAGCAGCGACGGGATTTCCGCTTCGGGAGATACGCAGTATTTT,CASSDGISASGDTQYF,TRBV5-1,-,16,-,TRBJ2-3
TGTGCCACCAGTGGGGCGGACGGGAGCTCCTACAATGAGCAGTTCTTC,CATSGADGSSYNEQFF,TRBV24-1,-,16,-,TRBJ2-1
TGTGCCAGCAGTTCGCCGGGACAGGACTTCCAAGAGACCCAGTACTTC,CASSSPGQDFQETQYF,TRBV28,TRBD1,16,-,TRBJ2-5
TGTGCCAGCAGTTTATTGGGACAGGGAAAGGGGGCTTATGAGCAGTACTTC,CASSLLGQGKGAYEQYF,TRBV27,TRBD1,17,-,TRBJ2-7
TGTGCCAGCAGCCAAGTGTTGGCAGAAGAGACCCAGTACTTC,CASSQVLAEETQYF,TRBV3-1/TRBV3-2,-,14,-,TRBJ2-5
TGTGCCAGCAGTTACGCCTCACTAGCCGGGGAGCTGTTTTTT,CASSYASLAGELFF,TRBV6-5,-,14,once,TRBJ2-2
TGTGCCAGCAGCGTAGGGGGGACTAGCTCCTACGAGCAGTACTTC,CASSVGGTSSYEQYF,TRBV9,TRBD2,15,-,TRBJ2-7
TGTGCCAGCAGCGTCACAGCAACTAATGAAAAACTGTTTTTT,CASSVTATNEKLFF,TRBV9,-,14,-,TRBJ1-4
TGTGCCAGCTCAGAACACCATAGCAATCAGCCCCAGCATTTT,CASSEHHSNQPQHF,TRBV18,-,14,-,TRBJ1-5
TGTGCCAGCAGTTACCTACTAACGTGGGAGACCCAGTACTTC,CASSYLLTWETQYF,TRBV6-2/TRBV6-3,-,14,few,TRBJ2-5
TGTGCCAGCAGTCTCGGGTACGACTATGGCTACACCTTC,CASSLGYDYGYTF,TRBV12-3/TRBV12-4,-,13,-,TRBJ1-2
TGTGCCAGCAGTGGAAAAGTGAGCGGGGGTTCTGATACGCAGTATTTT,CASSGKVSGGSDTQYF,TRBV6-1,TRBD2,16,-,TRBJ2-3
TGCGCCAGCAGCGAGGGACAGTTCTCTGGAAACACCATATATTTT,CASSEGQFSGNTIYF,TRBV5-1,TRBD1,15,-,TRBJ1-3
TGTGCCAGCAGTCCCGGGACAGGGAGCCACGAGCAGTACTTC,CASSPGTGSHEQYF,TRBV6-4,TRBD1,14,many,TRBJ2-7
TGTGCCAGCAGCGTAGCAGTGACTAGCGGGGAAACAGATACGCAGTATTTT,CASSVAVTSGETDTQYF,TRBV9,TRBD2,17,-,TRBJ2-3
TGCGCCAGCAGCCAGAAGGGGGAGGACAGGGAGGATAGTGGCATGGAGACCCAGTACTTC,CASSQKGEDREDSGMETQYF,TRBV4-1,TRBD1,20,-,TRBJ2-5
TGTGCCAGCAGCCCCGCGGGACAGGGGAAGTTCTTC,CASSPAGQGKFF,TRBV7-3,TRBD1,12,-,TRBJ2-1
TGCGCCAGCAGCTTCCGACAGGGGGGGCGGGAGACCCAGTACTTC,CASSFRQGGRETQYF,TRBV5-1,TRBD1,15,once,TRBJ2-5
TGTGCCAGCAGCGTATCGGGGGGACAGGGTGGAGAAAAACTGTTTTTT,CASSVSGGQGGEKLFF,TRBV9,TRBD1,16,-,TRBJ1-4
TGCGCCAGCAGCTTGGGCGGGGGGAATTACAATGAGCAGTTCTTC,CASSLGGGNYNEQFF,TRBV5-1,TRBD2,15,-,TRBJ2-1
TGTGCAAGTCGCTTAGCGCCTGGGGCGCATAATTCACCCCTCCACTTT,CASRLAPGAHNSPLHF,TRBV12-2,-,16,-,TRBJ1-6
TGTGCCAGCTCACCACCAAGCAGGGGTGGCACTGAAGCTTTCTTT,CASSPPSRGGTEAFF,TRBV18,-,15,few,TRBJ1-1
TGCGCCAGCAGGGGAGGGAAGGGAAACACCATATATTTT,CASRGGKGNTIYF,TRBV5-1,-,13,-,TRBJ1-3
TGCGCCAGCAGCTACCGGACAGGTGGGTCACCCCTCCACTTT,CASSYRTGGSPLHF,TRBV4-1,TRBD1,14,-,TRBJ1-6
TGTGCCAGCAGCGTAGGAACTTACAATGAGCAGTTCTTC,CASSVGTYNEQFF,TRBV9,-,13,-,TRBJ2-1
TGTGCCAGCAGCCAAGTTTCTCTGGGAGTAAGCACTGAAGCTTTCTTT,CASSQVSLGVSTEAFF,TRBV3-1/TRBV3-2,-,16,once,TRBJ1-1
TGTGCCTGGAGTCGCGGGTCGGCGTCGGGAAACACCATATATTTT,CAWSRGSASGNTIYF,TRBV30,-,15,-,TRBJ1-3
TGCGCCAGCAGCTCACAACGACAGGGGAATGGCTACACCTTC,CASSSQRQGNGYTF,TRBV5-1,TRBD1,14,once,TRBJ1-2
TGCAGTGGGGGCGGAGGGAACTATGGCTACACCTTC,CSGGGGNYGYTF,TRBV29-1,-,12,-,TRBJ1-2
TGCGCCAGCAGCTTGGTTTCGTACAATGAGCAGTTCTTC,CASSLVSYNEQFF,TRBV5-1,-,13,-,TRBJ2-1
TGTGCCAGCAGCCTAGCGGGGGGGCCAGGCGAGCAGTTCTTC,CASSLAGGPGEQFF,TRBV11-2,TRBD2,14,-,TRBJ2-1
TGTGCCAGCAGCGTAGCCCCAGGGGCGGGAAACACCATATATTTT,CASSVAPGAGNTIYF,TRBV9,-,15,-,TRBJ1-3
TGTGCCAGCAGCCCCAATCAGATTAATAGCAATCAGCCCCAGCATTTT,CASSPNQINSNQPQHF,TRBV2,-,16,many,TRBJ1-5